This T cell receptor beta chain was recovered during a study of T-cell reconstitution after alpha-beta-depleted transplantation in children. Unique molecular identifiers featured in how the TCRbeta library was prepared. MiXCR, run by TCRdb on the PCR reads, gives a single entry per CDR3 protein. The profile shows approximately 980,000 distinct CDR3 sequences, less than 30% of them singletons. In its sample, this clonotype was seen a few times. This specimen consisted of PBMCs, mostly from graft donor cells, obtained 360 days after TCRalphabeta/CD19-depleted stem cell transplant. This receptor was taken from a boy under two years old who had a stem cell transplant for SCID, so the T cells may come from the graft donor.

In DNA form, the CDR3 reads TGCGCCAGCAGCCAAGATTTGACAGGAGGCATCGGGGAGCTGTTTTTT. It translates to CASSQDLTGGIGELFF. The chain uses TRBV4-1 and TRBJ2-2; D might be TRBD1 (6 bases). This CDR3 has 16 amino acids. Germline V gene lookup returns CDR1 MGHRA and CDR2 YSYEKL. The germline V and J ends were trimmed by 0 bases and 7 bases, with 15 bases remaining between them.